This T cell receptor (beta chain) was found in a study of naive and memory T cell subsets. Study-wide findings and caveats: TCR abundance followed a power law differing between naive and memory subsets.

This clonotype was seen a few times. As yet, its antigen is unknown. Both TRBC1 and TRBC2 were covered by a beta constant-region primer of two equimolar oligonucleotides. TCRdb ran MiXCR on the UMI-ligation and nested PCR reads and lists one entry per CDR3 protein. The data show around 160,000 distinct CDR3 sequences, with more than 15% seen just once and 0.14% to 0.15% held by the top ten. The material sequenced was naive CD4+ T cells from blood. The receptor was derived from a human donor in good health.

CDR3 coding DNA: TGTGCCAGCAGCGGACAGGGAGGGTATGGCTACACCTTC. It encodes CASSGQGGYGYTF. The gene calls are TRBV7-2 and TRBJ1-2; 8 nucleotides agree with TRBD1. J gave up 5 bases and V 5 bases, and 4 bases lay outside the gene matches. The germline CDR1 and CDR2 sequences are SGHTA and FQGNSA. CDR3 length: 13 residues.